Presented here are 20 T cell receptor beta chains from one specimen sequenced in a study of a mutant IDH1 vaccine in newly diagnosed glioma. Sample time point: baseline, week 1 (first vaccination visit). Stated treatment: pre-vaccination baseline after standard-of-care therapy. Method: immunoSEQ multiplex PCR; TCRdb's copy keeps in-frame clones and lacks some. The table has about 16,000 clones, around 95% seen once. The sample consisted of peripheral blood mononuclear cells (PBMCs), taken from a glioma patient treated with radiotherapy, temozolomide or both. These receptor sequences come from a woman aged 18-29 years with glioma. Some clones in this sample may be carry-over from other donors' samples.

The chain is built from TRBV10-3 and TRBJ2-3; D uncertain. V was cut by 5 bases and J by 1 base, with 13 bases left in between. Germline V gene lookup returns CDR1 ENHRY and CDR2 SYGVKD. The CDR3 has 15 residues. In DNA, the CDR3 is TGTGCCATCAGTAGCCTCGGGTGGGGCACAGATACGCAGTATTTT. This gives the protein CAISSLGWGTDTQYF.

The genes are TRBV6-1 and TRBJ2-7; possibly TRBD1 for D (5 bases). V was clipped by 0 bases and J by 2 bases, with 17 bases between them. CDR1 and CDR2 (germline): MNHNS, SASEGT. This CDR3 has 17 residues. The CDR3 protein is CASSEAMGPGPPYEQYF. Written as DNA, the CDR3 is TGTGCCAGCAGTGAAGCTATGGGGCCTGGGCCCCCCTACGAGCAGTACTTC.

This clone showed up just once. This chain joins TRBV6-1 and TRBJ1-5, with D tentatively TRBD1 (6 bases). The germline CDR1 and CDR2 sequences are MNHNS and SASEGT. Trimming stripped 1 base from V and 4 bases from J, with 8 bases between. CDR3 length: 14 amino acids. The CDR3 DNA reads TGTGCCAGCAGTGAAGGGACAGTTAATCAGCCCCAGCATTTT. This encodes CASSEGTVNQPQHF.

J is TRBJ1-1 and V is TRBV19; D perhaps matches TRBD1 (6 bases). V was shortened by 3 bases and J by 0 bases, with 11 bases between the two germline ends. CDR1 LNHDA and CDR2 SQIVND come from the germline V gene (reference sequence). The CDR3 has 15 amino acids. The CDR3 reads CASSIQGSLNTEAFF. The CDR3 DNA is TGTGCCAGTAGTATCCAGGGGAGTCTGAACACTGAAGCTTTCTTT.

The gene calls are TRBV18 and TRBJ2-7; TRBD1 matches 11 bases. V dropped 3 bases and J dropped 6; count of bases not matched to a gene: 4. The CDR3 runs to 14 residues. Germline V CDR1 and CDR2: KGHSH, LQKENI. The CDR3, as DNA: TGTGCCAGCTCACCCCGGACAGGGGGCGGCGAGCAGTACTTC. It yields the protein CASSPRTGGGEQYF.

This clone was seen only once. The genes are TRBV5-1 and TRBJ2-5; tentative D call: TRBD1 (5 bases). Germline V CDR1 and CDR2: SGHRS, YFSETQ. The germline V and J ends were trimmed by 0 bases and 0 bases, with 6 bases remaining between them. The CDR3 is made up of 14 amino acids. The CDR3 sequence is CASSLGTYQETQYF. CDR3 nucleotide sequence: TGCGCCAGCAGCTTGGGGACATACCAAGAGACCCAGTACTTC.

The chain joins TRBV5-5 to TRBJ2-7, with 7 bases aligning to TRBD1. Trimming took 4 bases from V and 0 from J; bases not matched to a gene: 13. Germline values: CDR1 SGHKS, CDR2 YYEKEE (reference sequence). CDR3 size: 17 residues. The CDR3 DNA reads as TGTGCCAGCAGCACACACCTAAGACAGGGTAGCTCCTACGAGCAGTACTTC. Protein product: CASSTHLRQGSSYEQYF.

The chain links TRBV5-1 to TRBJ2-7; 8 nucleotides agree with TRBD1. CDR3 length equals 13 residues. Trimming at V came to 5 bases and at J to 3 bases, leaving 4 bases not matched to a gene. CDR1 and CDR2 from the germline V gene are SGHRS and YFSETQ. The DNA for the CDR3 is TGCGCCAGCAGTTTAGACAGGGGCTACGAGCAGTACTTC. Protein sequence: CASSLDRGYEQYF.

The chain carries TRBV3-2 and TRBJ2-7. TRBV3-2 is described as a pseudogene. The CDR3 length is 8 residues. The CDR3 nucleotides read TGTGCCAGCAGCCACCAGTACTTC. This encodes CASSHQYF.

The J gene is TRBJ1-2, the V gene TRBV4-2; possibly TRBD1 for D (5 bases). Germline V lookup: CDR1 LGHNA, CDR2 YNFKEQ. With 3 bases removed from V and 0 bases from J, the gap between germline ends came to 11 bases. This CDR3 spans 15 amino acids. CDR3 in DNA: TGTGCCAGCAGCCACCTAGACAGACCTAACTATGGCTACACCTTC. It encodes CASSHLDRPNYGYTF.

The CDR3 loop is CASSSLGLSGETQYF. The DNA of the CDR3 is TGTGCCAGCAGCTCGTTGGGACTGTCGGGAGAGACCCAGTACTTC. The chain joins TRBV7-2 to TRBJ2-5; TRBD2 is a possible D gene (6 bases). This CDR3 comprises 15 residues. Trimming took 4 bases from V and 4 from J, leaving 16 bases between them. Germline CDR1 reads SGHTA; CDR2 reads FQGNSA.

This clone was counted a single time. The chain has TRBV5-5 and TRBJ2-5; TRBD1 matches at 7 bases. After removal of 3 bases from V and 2 bases from J, the junction contained 4 bases not matched to a gene. CDR1 SGHKS and CDR2 YYEKEE come from the germline V gene (reference sequence). CDR3 length equals 14 residues. CDR3 coding DNA: TGTGCCAGCAGCTGGATGACAGGGCAAGAGACCCAGTACTTC. This gives the protein CASSWMTGQETQYF.

The chain joins TRBV5-4 to TRBJ2-6; 9 nucleotides agree with TRBD1. Germline CDR1 SGHNT, CDR2 YYREEE (reference sequence). The CDR3 has 19 residues. J was trimmed by 3 bases and V by 3 bases; bases with no gene match: 13. This CDR3 reads CASSSPPDRGQGGANVLTF. In DNA, the CDR3 is TGTGCCAGCAGCTCCCCCCCGGACAGGGGCCAGGGTGGGGCCAACGTCCTGACTTTC.

This rearrangement joins TRBV4-1 to TRBJ2-7; perhaps TRBD2 as D (6 bases). This CDR3 contains 15 residues. The V end was cut by 1 base, the J end by 3 bases, with 13 bases between. From germline, CDR1 is MGHRA and CDR2 YSYEKL. CDR3 nucleotides: TGCGCCAGCAGCCAAGGGGCGGGGATACTCTACGAGCAGTACTTC. Encoded protein: CASSQGAGILYEQYF.

This sequence joins TRBV5-4 and TRBJ2-3, with TRBD2 matching 7 bases. V shed 0 bases, J shed 3 bases, and the junction held 4 bases outside the gene matches. The CDR3 covers 15 residues. CDR1 and CDR2 from the germline V gene are SGHNT and YYREEE (reference sequence). The CDR3 loop is CASSLGWGGTDTQYF. The CDR3 bases are TGTGCCAGCAGCTTGGGGTGGGGGGGGACAGATACGCAGTATTTT.

The gene calls are TRBV2 and TRBJ1-2; tentative D call: TRBD1 (5 bases). The CDR3 is made up of 13 amino acids. Per the germline V gene, CDR1 is SNHLY and CDR2 is FYNNEI. V was clipped by 3 bases and J by 8 bases, with 13 bases between them. The CDR3 region is CASSDPQGIGYTF. CDR3 DNA sequence: TGTGCCAGCAGTGACCCGCAGGGAATAGGCTACACCTTC.

The genes are TRBV7-2 and TRBJ2-2, with 13 nucleotides matching TRBD2. The CDR3 has 15 amino acids. Germline V gives CDR1 SGHTA, CDR2 FQGNSA. Unmatched junction bases numbered 2, after V lost 2 bases and J lost 8 bases. The CDR3 nucleotides are TGTGCCAGCAGCTTAACTAGCGGGGGGGTTGGGGAGCTGTTTTTT. It codes for CASSLTSGGVGELFF.

The chain has TRBV7-9 and TRBJ2-5, with D possibly being TRBD1 (5 bases). V was clipped by 3 bases and J by 4 bases, with 6 bases between them. Germline assignment: CDR1 SEHNR and CDR2 FQNEAQ (reference sequence). This CDR3 has 12 residues. As DNA, the CDR3 is TGTGCCAGCAGCTTGCAGGGAGAGACCCAGTACTTC. Its protein product is CASSLQGETQYF.

This chain uses TRBV5-8 with TRBJ2-7, with TRBD1 matching 8 bases. Germline V gene lookup returns CDR1 SGHTS and CDR2 YDEGEE. CDR3 length: 14 amino acids. V lost 4 bases to trimming and J lost 5 bases; unmatched junction nucleotides: 8. CDR3 protein: CASSTGQGRDEQYF. CDR3 DNA sequence: TGTGCCAGCAGCACCGGACAGGGAAGGGACGAGCAGTACTTC.

The CDR3 spells CASSLGQVGYGYTF. In nucleotides, the CDR3 is TGTGCCAGCAGCTTAGGACAGGTGGGCTATGGCTACACCTTC. This chain links TRBV7-9 with TRBJ1-2; D might be TRBD1 (6 bases). The ends were cut back, 1 base at V and 4 bases at J, with 10 bases in the middle. Per germline, CDR1 SEHNR and CDR2 FQNEAQ (reference sequence). The CDR3 runs to 14 residues.